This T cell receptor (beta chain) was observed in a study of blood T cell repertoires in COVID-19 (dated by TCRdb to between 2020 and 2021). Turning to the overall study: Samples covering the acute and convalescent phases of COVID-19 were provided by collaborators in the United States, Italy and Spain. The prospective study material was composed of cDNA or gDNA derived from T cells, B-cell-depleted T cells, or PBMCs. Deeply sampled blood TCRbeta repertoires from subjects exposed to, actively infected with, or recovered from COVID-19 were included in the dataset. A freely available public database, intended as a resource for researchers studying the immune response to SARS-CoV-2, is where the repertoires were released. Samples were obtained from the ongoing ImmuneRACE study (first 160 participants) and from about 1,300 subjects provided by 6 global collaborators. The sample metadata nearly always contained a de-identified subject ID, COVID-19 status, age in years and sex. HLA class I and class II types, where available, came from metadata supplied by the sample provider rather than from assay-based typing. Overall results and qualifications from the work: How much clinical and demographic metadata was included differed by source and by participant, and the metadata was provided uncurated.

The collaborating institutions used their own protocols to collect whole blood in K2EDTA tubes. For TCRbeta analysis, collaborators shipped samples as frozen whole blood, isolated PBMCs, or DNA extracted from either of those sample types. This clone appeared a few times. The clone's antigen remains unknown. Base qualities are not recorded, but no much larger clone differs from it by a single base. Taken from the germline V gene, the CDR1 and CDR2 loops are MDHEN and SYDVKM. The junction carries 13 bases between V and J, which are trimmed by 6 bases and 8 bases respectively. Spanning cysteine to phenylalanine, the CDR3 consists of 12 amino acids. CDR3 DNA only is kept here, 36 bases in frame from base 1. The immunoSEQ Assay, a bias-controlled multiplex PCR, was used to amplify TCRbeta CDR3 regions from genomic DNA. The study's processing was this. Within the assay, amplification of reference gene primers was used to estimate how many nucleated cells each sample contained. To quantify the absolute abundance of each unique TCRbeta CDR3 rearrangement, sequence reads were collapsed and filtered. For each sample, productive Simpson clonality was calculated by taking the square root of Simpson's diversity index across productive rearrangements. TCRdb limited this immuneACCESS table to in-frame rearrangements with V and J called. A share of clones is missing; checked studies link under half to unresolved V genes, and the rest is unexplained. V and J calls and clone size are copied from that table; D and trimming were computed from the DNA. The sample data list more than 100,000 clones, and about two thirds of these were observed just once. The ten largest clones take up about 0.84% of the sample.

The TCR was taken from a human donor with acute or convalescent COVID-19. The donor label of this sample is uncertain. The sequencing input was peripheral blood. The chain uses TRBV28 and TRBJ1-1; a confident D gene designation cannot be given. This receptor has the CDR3 CASRGGSREAFF. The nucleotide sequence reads TGTGCCAGCAGGGGAGGGTCAAGGGAAGCTTTCTTT. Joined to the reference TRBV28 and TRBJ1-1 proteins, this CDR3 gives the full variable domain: DVKVTQSSRYLVKRTGEKVFLECVQDMDHENMFWYRQDPGLGLRLIYFSYDVKMKEKGDIPEGYSVSREKKERFSLILESASTNQTSMYLCASRGGSREAFFGQGTRLTVV.